The table lists the clone carrying this T cell receptor beta chain with a few counts. This entry belongs to a study of CD8+ T cells in alopecia areata. Treatment meaning: oral pan-JAK inhibitor, 5-10 mg twice daily. Reverse transcribed after extraction, RNA yielded cDNA as the sequencing template. The table came from immunoSEQ multiplex PCR; TCRdb's copy has only in-frame clones and leaves some out. Of 130,000 or so clones listed, around 87% were seen once; the top ten hold over 10%. The sequencing here drew on CD8+ T cells sorted from blood, taken at week 4, from a patient treated with tofacitinib. The origin of this receptor is a human donor with alopecia areata.

The CDR3 region is CASSSSGLAVWYF. The CDR3 DNA reads as TGTGCCAGCAGTTCGTCGGGACTAGCCGTCTGGTACTTC. The chain couples TRBV27 to TRBJ2-5; TRBD2 matches at 9 bases. This CDR3 is built from 13 residues. V dropped 4 bases and J dropped 13; count of bases not matched to a gene: 10. The V gene's germline CDR1 is MNHEY and CDR2 SMNVEV (reference sequence).